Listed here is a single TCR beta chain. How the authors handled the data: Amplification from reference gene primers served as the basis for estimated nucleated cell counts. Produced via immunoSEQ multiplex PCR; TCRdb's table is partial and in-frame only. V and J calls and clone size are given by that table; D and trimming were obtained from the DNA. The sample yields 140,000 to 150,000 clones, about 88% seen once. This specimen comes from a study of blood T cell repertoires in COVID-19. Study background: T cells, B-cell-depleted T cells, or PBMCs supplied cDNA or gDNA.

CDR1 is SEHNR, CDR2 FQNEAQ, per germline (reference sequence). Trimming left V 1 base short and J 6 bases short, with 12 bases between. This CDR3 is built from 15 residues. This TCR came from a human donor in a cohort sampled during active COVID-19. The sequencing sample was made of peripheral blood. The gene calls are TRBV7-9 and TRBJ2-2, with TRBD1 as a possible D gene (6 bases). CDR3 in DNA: TGTGCCAGCAGCTTAGGGCAGGGGTATGCCGGGGAGCTGTTTTTT. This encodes CASSLGQGYAGELFF.